Presented here are 20 T cell receptor beta chains from one specimen sequenced in a study of blood T cells in healthy people across ages. Using a J-beta primer mix together with a sample-barcoded 5' primer, a second PCR was run for roughly 7 to 12 cycles. MiXCR was run by TCRdb on the 5' RACE reads, yielding one entry per CDR3 protein. The sample consists of some 900,000 distinct CDR3 sequences, roughly 50% of them appearing once. The source material was blood. The origin of the receptors is a man under 40 in good health.

This clonotype was seen a few times. The rearrangement joins TRBV29-1 to TRBJ2-2, with 10 bases matching TRBD2. Germline-derived CDR1 and CDR2 are SQVTM and ANQGSEA. This CDR3 is built from 16 residues. V lost 4 bases, J lost 1 base, and 6 bases stayed unmatched. CDR3 residues: CSVAASGGLNTGELFF. The CDR3 nucleotides read TGCAGCGTTGCTGCTAGCGGGGGTCTGAACACCGGGGAGCTGTTTTTT.

This chain uses TRBV4-3 with TRBJ2-3, with 9 bases lining up with TRBD2. CDR3 size: 16 residues. Per the germline V gene, CDR1 is LGHNA and CDR2 is YSLEER. The V and J ends lost 3 bases and 0 bases, in that order; junction bases with no gene match: 4. The CDR3 DNA reads as TGCGCCAGCAGCCATGGACTAGCGATTAGCACAGATACGCAGTATTTT. Its translation: CASSHGLAISTDTQYF.

The J gene is TRBJ2-3, the V gene TRBV7-9; D not resolved. Looked up from germline, CDR1 is SEHNR and CDR2 is FQNEAQ (reference sequence). Deletions cut 3 bases from V and 2 bases from J, with 9 bases between. CDR3 length: 14 amino acids. CDR3 region: CASSFWALTDTQYF. The CDR3 DNA is TGTGCCAGCAGCTTTTGGGCTCTCACAGATACGCAGTATTTT.

The sample holds a few counts of this clonotype. For the CDR3, the DNA is TGCGCCAGCGGGTTCCCCATTGACAGGCCTTCCTACAATGAGCAGTTCTTC. It specifies CASGFPIDRPSYNEQFF. This chain links TRBV5-1 with TRBJ2-1; possible D gene TRBD1, 6 bases. This CDR3 is built from 17 residues. Germline values: CDR1 SGHRS, CDR2 YFSETQ. The V end was cut by 7 bases, the J end by 1 base, with 21 bases between.

This clonotype has just a few counts. The V gene is TRBV6-1, the J gene TRBJ2-1; D may match TRBD1 or TRBD2 (5 bases each). V was cut by 6 bases and J by 9 bases, with 18 bases left in between. CDR3 length: 14 residues. The germline V gene has CDR1 MNHNS and CDR2 SASEGT. The CDR3 is CASRGTALVGEQFF. In nucleotides, the CDR3 is TGTGCCAGCAGGGGGACCGCGTTGGTTGGTGAGCAGTTCTTC.

The sample holds a few counts of this clonotype. The CDR3 bases are TGTGCCAGCAGCTTAGAGGGGTTCGTGAACTACGAGCAGTACTTC. Its protein is CASSLEGFVNYEQYF. The chain is built from TRBV11-2 and TRBJ2-7; D gene uncertain. Germline V gene data show CDR1 as SGHAT and CDR2 as FQNNGV. V lost 0 bases, J lost 3 bases, and 12 bases lay in between. The CDR3 is 15 residues long. Based on the CDR3 plus reference TRBV11-2 and TRBJ2-7, the full variable domain is EAGVAQSPRYKIIEKRQSVAFWCNPISGHATLYWYQQILGQGPKLLIQFQNNGVVDDSQLPKDRFSAERLKGVDSTLKIQPAKLEDSAVYLCASSLEGFVNYEQYFGPGTRLTVT.

The V gene is TRBV5-6, the J gene TRBJ1-1; possible D gene TRBD1, 5 bases. The germline gives CDR1 SGHDT, CDR2 YYEEEE. The V end was cut by 4 bases, the J end by 0 bases, with 16 bases between. The CDR3 has 16 amino acids. The CDR3 protein is CASSRKAGTMNTEAFF. DNA of the CDR3: TGTGCCAGCAGCAGAAAGGCAGGGACGATGAACACTGAAGCTTTCTTT.

This clonotype has just a few counts. The V call is TRBV20-1, the J call TRBJ2-7; 12 nucleotides match TRBD2. V shed 4 bases, J shed 1 base, and the junction held 5 bases outside the gene matches. CDR1 and CDR2 from the germline V gene are DFQATT and SNEGSKA (reference sequence). The CDR3 runs 15 residues. As DNA, the CDR3 is TGCAGTGCTATTAGTGGACTAGCGGGGTCCTACGAGCAGTACTTC. The encoded protein is CSAISGLAGSYEQYF.

The V gene is TRBV10-3, the J gene TRBJ2-1; 11 bases agree with TRBD1. The ends lost 10 bases at V and 9 bases at J; junction bases unmatched: 5. Germline CDR1 is ENHRY and CDR2 is SYGVKD. The CDR3 has 12 residues. CDR3 sequence (DNA): TGTGCCAACGGACAGGGGGCGGTTGAGCAGTTCTTC. It encodes CANGQGAVEQFF.

This chain connects TRBV28 to TRBJ2-1; 9 bases agree with TRBD1. V was pared by 5 bases and J by 6 bases, with 8 bases of the junction left unmatched. CDR1 and CDR2 from the germline V gene are MDHEN and SYDVKM. The CDR3 totals 15 residues. The CDR3 loop is CASSLSGTGPNEQFF. CDR3 DNA: TGTGCCAGCAGTCTATCCGGGACAGGGCCCAATGAGCAGTTCTTC.

This rearrangement joins TRBV6-2 or TRBV6-3 to TRBJ2-3; TRBD1 matches at 7 bases. V trimming: 2 bases; J trimming: 1 base; junction bases outside the gene matches: 3. In germline, CDR1 is MNHEY, CDR2 SVGEGT. The CDR3 contains 15 residues. CDR3 sequence: CASSYPDRGTDTQYF. In nucleotides, the CDR3 is TGTGCCAGCAGTTACCCCGACAGGGGCACAGATACGCAGTATTTT.

The chain joins TRBV7-2 to TRBJ1-4, with D uncertain. The CDR3 runs to 14 residues. V gave up 1 base and J gave up 8 bases, with 11 bases separating them. Germline lookup yields CDR1 SGHTA and CDR2 FQGNSA. The CDR3 nucleotides are TGTGCCAGCAGCTTAGACGGGTTGGGGGAAAAACTGTTTTTT. As protein: CASSLDGLGEKLFF.

This clonotype came up once. This sequence joins TRBV6-4 and TRBJ2-3; the D gene is possibly TRBD1 (7 bases). CDR3 length equals 15 residues. Germline V lookup: CDR1 MRHNA, CDR2 SNTAGT. The ends were cut back, 6 bases at V and 2 bases at J, with 15 bases in the middle. The CDR3: CASRLEGAPTDTQYF. The CDR3 coding sequence is TGTGCCAGCAGGCTGGAGGGGGCCCCCACAGATACGCAGTATTTT.

The J gene is TRBJ2-7, the V gene TRBV20-1; perhaps TRBD1 as D (6 bases). Germline V gene lookup returns CDR1 DFQATT and CDR2 SNEGSKA (reference sequence). The CDR3 is 17 residues long. V was cut by 6 bases and J by 4 bases, with 28 bases left in between. This chain's CDR3 is CSAAIQRTALNEYEQYF. In nucleotides, the CDR3 is TGCAGTGCAGCAATCCAGCGGACAGCTTTGAACGAGTACGAGCAGTACTTC.

This clonotype came up a few times. The chain uses TRBV2 and TRBJ2-6; TRBD1 agrees at 10 bases. V dropped 6 bases and J dropped 0; count of bases not matched to a gene: 8. Looked up from germline, CDR1 is SNHLY and CDR2 is FYNNEI. This CDR3 is 18 amino acids long. The CDR3 region has the DNA TGTGCCAGCAGATTTCCGGGACAGGGGACCTCTGGGGCCAACGTCCTGACTTTC. Its protein product is CASRFPGQGTSGANVLTF.

This clonotype was seen a handful of times. A read error may explain this, as a much larger clone is one base away. The chain has TRBV14 and TRBJ2-1; no definite D call. The CDR3 contains 14 residues. Trimming shortened V by 4 bases and J by 4 bases, and 11 bases separated the two germline ends. Looked up from germline, CDR1 is SGHDN and CDR2 is FVKESK. CDR3 sequence (DNA): TGTGCCAGCAGCCGAGGCCTTGGGTACAATGAGCAGTTCTTC. Translation: CASSRGLGYNEQFF.

This rearrangement joins TRBV18 to TRBJ1-2, with a tentative D call TRBD1 (5 bases). There are 15 residues in the CDR3. Germline V gene lookup returns CDR1 KGHSH and CDR2 LQKENI. V was trimmed by 0 bases and J by 6 bases, leaving 14 bases between them. The CDR3 reads CASSPPGVPGDGYTF. CDR3 DNA: TGTGCCAGCTCACCACCGGGGGTGCCGGGGGATGGCTACACCTTC.

Of note for this clonotype: Relative to the germline gene, one junction end is altered; a read error may explain this. V and J are TRBV4-3 and TRBJ2-7; tentatively, D is TRBD1 (6 bases). Germline V gene sequence: CDR1 LGHNA, CDR2 YSLEER. The CDR3 loop spans 15 amino acids. CDR3 sequence (DNA): TGCGCCGGCAGCGCAAGTCCGGGACACACCTACGAGCAGTACTTC. Translation: CAGSASPGHTYEQYF.

This clonotype was counted at least ten times. J is TRBJ2-1 and V is TRBV6-2 or TRBV6-3; possibly TRBD1 or TRBD2 for D (5 bases each). V lost 8 bases and J lost 7, with 12 bases in between. CDR1 and CDR2 from the germline V gene are MNHEY and SVGEGT. The length of the CDR3 is 12 residues. The DNA for the CDR3 is TGTGCCAGCGAGGGGCAGGGAAATGAGCAGTTCTTC. Its translation: CASEGQGNEQFF.

This clonotype has a single count. This rearrangement joins TRBV20-1 to TRBJ2-4, with a weak D call TRBD2 (5 bases). V dropped 3 bases and J dropped 1 base, with 13 bases sitting between them. The CDR3 has 15 amino acids. Germline V gene sequence: CDR1 DFQATT, CDR2 SNEGSKA (reference sequence). DNA for the CDR3: TGCAGTGCTAGGAATGGGAGAGGGGCCAAAAACATTCAGTACTTC. The encoded protein is CSARNGRGAKNIQYF.